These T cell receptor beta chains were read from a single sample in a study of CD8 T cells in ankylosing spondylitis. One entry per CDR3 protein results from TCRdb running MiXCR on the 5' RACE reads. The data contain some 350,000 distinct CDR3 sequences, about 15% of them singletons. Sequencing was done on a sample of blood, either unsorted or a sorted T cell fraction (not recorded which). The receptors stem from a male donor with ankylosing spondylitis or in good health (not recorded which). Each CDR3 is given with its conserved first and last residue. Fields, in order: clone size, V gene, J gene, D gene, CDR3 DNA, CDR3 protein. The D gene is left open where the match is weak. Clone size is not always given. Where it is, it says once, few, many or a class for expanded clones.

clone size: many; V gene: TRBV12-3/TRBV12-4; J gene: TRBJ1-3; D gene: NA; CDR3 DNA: TGTGCCAGCAGTTTCGCTAGGGGCTCTGGAAACACCATATATTTT; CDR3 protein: CASSFARGSGNTIYF
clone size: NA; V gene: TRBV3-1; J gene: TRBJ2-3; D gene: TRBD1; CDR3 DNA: TGTGCCAGCAGCTTAACCGGGACAGGGGCCGATACGCAGTATTTT; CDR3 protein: CASSLTGTGADTQYF
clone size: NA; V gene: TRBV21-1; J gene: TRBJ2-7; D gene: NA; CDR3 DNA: TGTGCCAGCAGCAAACCCACCCGGCAGCGGCTCTACGAGCAGTACTTC; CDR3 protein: CASSKPTRQRLYEQYF
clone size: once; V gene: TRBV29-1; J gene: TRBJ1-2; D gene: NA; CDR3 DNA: TGCATCGTTGATGGGATCAACTATGGCTACACCTTC; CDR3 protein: CIVDGINYGYTF
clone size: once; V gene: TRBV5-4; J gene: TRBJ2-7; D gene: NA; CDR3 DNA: TGTGCCAGCAGCTTGTCTTGGGAAAGCTCCTACGAGCAGTACTTC; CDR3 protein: CASSLSWESSYEQYF
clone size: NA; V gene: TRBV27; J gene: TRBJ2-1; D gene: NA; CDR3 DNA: TGTGCCAGCAGTTTATTCCAGTACGGCTCCTACAATGAGCAGTTCTTC; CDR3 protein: CASSLFQYGSYNEQFF
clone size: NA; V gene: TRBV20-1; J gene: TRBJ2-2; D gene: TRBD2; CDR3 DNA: TGCAGTGCTCGGGTAGCGGGCCGTCCGAACACCGGGGAGCTGTTTTTT; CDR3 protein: CSARVAGRPNTGELFF
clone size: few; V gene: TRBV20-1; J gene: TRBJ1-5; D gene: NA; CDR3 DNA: TGCAGTGCTAGAGATGGTCGAAGGACAAAGAATCAGCCCCAGCATTTT; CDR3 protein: CSARDGRRTKNQPQHF
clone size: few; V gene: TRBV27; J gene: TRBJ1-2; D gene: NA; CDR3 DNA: TGTGCCAGCAGTTTAGTGCCAGGAAGAATCGAGCGGTACACCTTC; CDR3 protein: CASSLVPGRIERYTF
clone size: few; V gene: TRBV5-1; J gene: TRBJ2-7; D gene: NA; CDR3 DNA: TGCGCCAGCAGCTCGCGAGGGGGGAATCACTACGAGCAGTACTTC; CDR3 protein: CASSSRGGNHYEQYF